The 20 T cell receptor beta chains below come from one sample, sequenced in a study of T cells expressing NK-cell markers. TCRdb reprocessed the 5' RACE reads and reports one entry per CDR3 protein, with no DNA. Its listing shows some 140,000 distinct CDR3 sequences. The sample consisted of blood T cells: a sorted CD56 or NKG2C T cell subset, CD4+ or CD8+ T cells, or bulk PBMC T cells (not recorded which). All receptors come from a woman between 45 and 60 years old in good health.

V gene TRBV6-2 or TRBV6-3 combines with J gene TRBJ2-7; the TCRdb D gene call, TRBD2, has no DNA to confirm it. The CDR3 covers 16 residues. Germline V lookup: CDR1 MNHEY, CDR2 SVGEGT. The CDR3 reads CASSYYAGTARGEQYF.

The chain links TRBV9 to TRBJ2-7; the TCRdb D gene call, TRBD1, has no DNA to confirm it. There are 13 residues in the CDR3. The germline V gene encodes CDR1 SGDLS and CDR2 YYNGEE. The CDR3 region is CASSRGDGYEQYF.

This CDR3 reads CASSVWGRTYEQYF. The chain recombines TRBV2 with TRBJ2-7; the TRBD1 assignment by TCRdb is unverifiable without DNA. Germline lookup yields CDR1 SNHLY and CDR2 FYNNEI. This CDR3 contains 14 residues.

This chain links TRBV20-1 with TRBJ2-3; TCRdb's D call of TRBD2 is untestable without DNA. Germline V lookup: CDR1 DFQATT, CDR2 SNEGSKA (reference sequence). This CDR3 is built from 14 residues. This CDR3 is CSPPPSGSADTQYF.

V is TRBV7-8 and J is TRBJ2-5. Germline V lookup: CDR1 SGHVS, CDR2 FQNEAQ. CDR3 size: 14 residues. The CDR3 protein is CASSLLWIRETQYF.

V usage is TRBV29-1 and J usage is TRBJ2-3. The CDR3 loop spans 16 amino acids. Germline loops: CDR1 SQVTM, CDR2 ANQGSEA. CDR3 in amino acids: CSAQVVHSTSTDTQYF.

The V gene is TRBV4-1, the J gene TRBJ1-2; TCRdb returns TRBD1, unconfirmable since there is no DNA. Germline V CDR1 and CDR2: MGHRA, YSYEKL. CDR3 length equals 14 residues. CDR3: CASSQLGGNYGYTF.

The chain employs TRBV2 and TRBJ2-2; the TCRdb D gene call, TRBD1, has no DNA to confirm it. CDR1 and CDR2 (germline): SNHLY, FYNNEI. CDR3 length equals 18 residues. CDR3 sequence: CASSDPGRPTENTGELFF.

The V call is TRBV14, the J call TRBJ1-5. This CDR3 has 16 amino acids. Germline CDR1 is SGHDN and CDR2 is FVKESK. This chain's CDR3 is CASSHSSLKRNQPQHF.

The rearrangement links TRBV12-3 or TRBV12-4 to TRBJ1-2; absent DNA, TCRdb's TRBD1 call cannot be checked. The CDR3 length is 12 residues. The CDR3 region is CASTIGTYGYTF.

The rearrangement uses TRBV2 and TRBJ2-1. Looked up from germline, CDR1 is SNHLY and CDR2 is FYNNEI. The CDR3 consists of 12 residues. The CDR3 spells CASLYRNNEQFF.

The chain uses TRBV19 and TRBJ1-1; TCRdb gives TRBD1 as the D gene, but with no DNA this cannot be confirmed. Germline V lookup: CDR1 LNHDA, CDR2 SQIVND (reference sequence). This CDR3 region has 15 residues. This CDR3 is CASSPDRGANTEAFF.

The chain uses TRBV6-6 and TRBJ2-2; TCRdb names TRBD2, which stays unverified in the absence of DNA. The germline V gene encodes CDR1 MNHNY and CDR2 SVGAGI (reference sequence). The CDR3 is 14 residues long. The CDR3 protein is CASSERLATGELFF.

This chain connects TRBV7-9 to TRBJ2-1. This CDR3 spans 13 amino acids. Germline CDR1 and CDR2: SEHNR and FQNEAQ (reference sequence). The CDR3 here is CASSLFSEDEQFF.

The chain uses TRBV7-9 and TRBJ2-2. The CDR3 extends over 13 amino acids. The germline CDR1 and CDR2 sequences are SEHNR and FQNEAQ (reference sequence). CDR3: CASSGWDTGELFF.

The chain recombines TRBV7-8 with TRBJ2-1; TCRdb names TRBD2, which stays unverified in the absence of DNA. This CDR3 region has 21 residues. In germline, CDR1 is SGHVS, CDR2 FQNEAQ. This chain's CDR3 is CASSLGIPGLAPQTEYNEQFF. The variable domain in full, with the rest retrieved from reference TRBV7-8 and TRBJ2-1, is GAGVSQSPRYKVAKRGQDVALRCDPISGHVSLFWYQQALGQGPEFLTYFQNEAQLDKSGLPSDRFFAERPEGSVSTLKIQRTQQEDSAVYLCASSLGIPGLAPQTEYNEQFFGPGTRLTVL.

This chain connects TRBV24-1 to TRBJ1-1; TCRdb's assignment of TRBD1 cannot be checked, as there is no DNA. The germline gives CDR1 KGHDR, CDR2 SFDVKD. The CDR3 length is 13 residues. The CDR3 is CATSGRQGTEAFF.

The chain has TRBV5-1 and TRBJ2-1. The CDR3 length is 13 residues. CDR1 is SGHRS and CDR2 is YFSETQ in the germline V gene. The CDR3 reads CASSLDGYSEQFF.

CDR3 sequence reads: CASSQRQGIEKLFF. J is TRBJ1-4 and V is TRBV3-1. CDR1 LGHDT and CDR2 YNNKEL come from the germline V gene (reference sequence). The CDR3 is 14 residues long.

V gene TRBV28 combines with J gene TRBJ2-1; without DNA, the TCRdb call of TRBD2 cannot be checked. The CDR3 contains 14 residues. Looked up from germline, CDR1 is MDHEN and CDR2 is SYDVKM. CDR3: CASRLAYSYNEQFF.